The sequence of this T cell receptor beta chain was determined in a study of tissue T cells after allogeneic stem cell transplantation (dated by TCRdb to between 2021 and 2023). In the study overall: Using research autopsies of patients with and without GVHD, plus mouse models of GVHD, the study profiled TCR beta repertoires across many tissues. On the human side, the study was prospective and observational, with no blinding or randomization. Study-level results and caveats: Within patients, how anatomically similar tissues were was a major factor shaping TCR repertoire composition, regardless of disease or transplant status. Only a few T cell clones appeared in more than one patient, yet motif-based clustering showed tissue-specific repertoire signatures that were shared between patients. The patient cohort was small and varied clinically, and sampling depth was recognized as a limitation. The study did not determine which tissue TCRs were alloreactive or antigen-specific, and some clones might have been persisting host cells. In both patients and mice, only a limited portion of the TCR repertoire detected in tissues was captured by blood and spleen T cells.

The CDR3 starts with the cysteine, ends with the phenylalanine, and has 16 residues. Part of the CDR3 DNA is given, 45 bases translated from base 1. The germline V gene specifies GKSSPN as CDR1 and SITVG as CDR2. V lost 2 bases and J lost 0 bases; the stretch between them is 16 bases long. Libraries were made using the immunoSEQ multiplex PCR assay. Adaptive Biotechnologies performed TCRbeta CDR3 sequencing at survey depth and reported CDR3 sequences, V/J genes, productive frequency, and template counts. TCR beta CDR3 regions were amplified from genomic DNA rather than RNA. Turning to the authors' computational methods: Pairwise repertoire overlap between tissues was quantified with Jensen-Shannon divergence, where 1 means complete divergence and 0 identical. Tissues were grouped by single-linkage agglomerative hierarchical clustering of pairwise JSD values, and the clustering results were shown as dendrograms. GLIPH2 was run on all patient samples with simulation_depth 1000, kmer_min_depth 3 and cdr3_length_cutoff 8, and groups with more than two unique CDR3s were retained. A standardized tissue-overlap score was generated by extrapolating Jaccard GLIPH-group overlap across patients to a standard repertoire size of 1000 clones. To look at how diversity was associated with clinical or experimental variables, linear mixed-effect models were used, with tissue treated as a fixed effect and individual treated as a random effect. Not all clones reach the TCRdb copy of this immuneACCESS table, which keeps in-frame sequences only. Checked studies attribute under half of the gap to unresolved V genes and leave the rest unexplained. That table is the source of V, J and clone size, and D and trimming were worked out from the DNA. Across this sample there are just under 7,500 clones, with 68% seen only once. The ten largest clones represent about 0.73% of the sample.

In the case of this clone: Its antigen is currently not known. Gene names and germline sequences here are the mouse ones. The read falls 1 residue short of the CDR3 end, and the missing part is taken from the germline J gene.

The sequence is built from TRBV31 and TRBJ1-1; TRBD1 is a weak D gene call, 6 bases matching. The sample taken for sequencing was blood. This TCR was recovered from a female BALB/c mouse in good health. Mice from this strain have the MHC haplotype H2-d. Partial CDR3 DNA: TGTGCCTGGAGTTCTCAGAGGGGGGGGACAAACACAGAAGTCTTC. Its product reads: CAWSSQRGGTNTEVF. The entire CDR3 protein is CAWSSQRGGTNTEVFF.